This T cell receptor beta chain was identified during a study of blood T cell repertoires in COVID-19. Whole-study context: The samples span acute and convalescent COVID-19 from the United States, Italy and Spain.

CDR3 length equals 15 residues. V gave up 7 bases and J gave up 8 bases, with 21 bases separating them. Germline loops: CDR1 LGHNT, CDR2 FRNRAP. Per the authors' pipeline: From reference gene primer amplification, estimates of nucleated cell counts were derived. The assay was immunoSEQ multiplex PCR, and TCRdb's table has in-frame clones only and misses some. The V and J calls and clone size were taken over from that table, and D and trimming were inferred from the DNA. The sample includes hundreds of thousands of clones, 88% of them seen just once. Participant reports of clinical history set cohort assignment. Cohort 3 donors were reported recovered after two negative PCRs, clearance, or symptom resolution.

Sequencing was performed on PBMCs or T cells enriched from blood (not recorded which). The receptor was isolated from a woman in her 50s who had recovered from COVID-19. This rearrangement joins TRBV12-5 to TRBJ2-1, with a tentative D call TRBD2 (5 bases). The CDR3 nucleotides are TGTGCTAGTGTCATGACGGGCCTCGCGGGCGATGAGCAGTTCTTC. Translating it yields CASVMTGLAGDEQFF.